These 20 T cell receptor beta chains share one sample of origin, sequenced in a study of OX40 agonist ivuxolimab in advanced cancers. To prepare the library, the immunoSEQ multiplex PCR assay was applied. The clones in this table, taken by TCRdb from immuneACCESS, are in-frame only. Not every clone is retained; where verified, under half of the shortfall comes from an unresolved V gene, and the cause of the rest is unknown. This sample holds about 48,000 clones; 83% were observed only once. About 1% of the sample is taken by the ten largest. Here the sequenced sample was CD4+ or CD8+ T cells sorted from blood, taken in a trial of the OX40 agonist ivuxolimab. These TCRs come from an adult with an advanced solid tumor such as melanoma, head and neck, liver or kidney cancer.

The chain joins TRBV5-1 to TRBJ2-3; 12 bases are a match to TRBD2. Germline V gives CDR1 SGHRS, CDR2 YFSETQ. Germline trimming cut 9 bases from V and 6 bases from J; bases unmatched to any gene: 8. The CDR3 spans 14 residues. CDR3 residues: CATQTSGGGDTQYF. CDR3 coding DNA: TGCGCCACCCAGACTAGCGGGGGCGGGGATACGCAGTATTTT. The full variable domain, in which reference TRBV5-1 and TRBJ2-3 provide the parts outside the CDR3, is KAGVTQTPRYLIKTRGQQVTLSCSPISGHRSVSWYQQTPGQGLQFLFEYFSETQRNKGNFPGRFSGRQFSNSRSEMNVSTLELGDSALYLCATQTSGGGDTQYFGPGTRLTVL.

This sequence joins TRBV7-2 and TRBJ2-1; 7 bases are a match to TRBD2. The germline CDR1 and CDR2 sequences are SGHTA and FQGNSA. Trimming removed 1 base from V and 5 bases from J; junction bases left unmatched: 5. The CDR3 contains 15 residues. Here the CDR3 reads CASSLGASGHNEQFF. CDR3 nucleotides: TGTGCCAGCAGCTTAGGGGCTAGCGGACACAATGAGCAGTTCTTC.

V is TRBV19 and J is TRBJ1-4, with D unclear. Germline loops: CDR1 LNHDA, CDR2 SQIVND (reference sequence). Deletions cut 3 bases from V and 0 bases from J, with 14 bases between. CDR3 length: 17 amino acids. Here the CDR3 DNA reads TGTGCCAGTAGTATCGTAGCCGGAGTTGCAACTAATGAAAAACTGTTTTTT. Its translation: CASSIVAGVATNEKLFF.

In this sample, this clone turned up once. The chain has TRBV2 and TRBJ1-5; no firm D call. CDR3 size: 13 residues. Germline CDR1 is SNHLY and CDR2 is FYNNEI. Trimming pared 2 bases from V and 7 bases from J, leaving 9 bases between. CDR3 sequence (DNA): TGTGCCAGCAGTGAACTAGGGTCCCAGCCCCAGCATTTT. Its translation: CASSELGSQPQHF.

The rearrangement links TRBV6-6 to TRBJ2-7; weak D call: TRBD2 (6 bases). The germline gives CDR1 MNHNY, CDR2 SVGAGI (reference sequence). V lost 6 bases to trimming and J lost 7 bases, with 16 bases between them. The CDR3 extends over 13 amino acids. DNA for the CDR3: TGTGCCAGCAGCCCCGGCCGGGCGGGGGAGCAGTACTTC. This codes for CASSPGRAGEQYF.

The J gene is TRBJ2-3, the V gene TRBV10-3; 9 bases align to TRBD1. Trimming cost V 6 bases and J 2 bases; bases outside gene matches: 6. From germline, CDR1 is ENHRY and CDR2 SYGVKD. This CDR3 contains 15 residues. The CDR3 bases are TGTGCCATCAGCGGGGACAGGGACCACACAGATACGCAGTATTTT. This encodes CAISGDRDHTDTQYF.

This clone was detected only once. The rearrangement uses TRBV29-1 and TRBJ2-3, with no clear D. This CDR3 contains 14 residues. The V and J ends lost 3 bases and 2 bases respectively, with 12 bases between them. Looked up from germline, CDR1 is SQVTM and CDR2 is ANQGSEA. The CDR3 DNA follows: TGCAGCGTTGATCCCCAGAGCATCACAGATACGCAGTATTTT. Its translation: CSVDPQSITDTQYF.

This chain uses TRBV6-1 with TRBJ1-5, with D tentatively TRBD1 (5 bases). The CDR3 runs to 16 residues. Germline loops: CDR1 MNHNS, CDR2 SASEGT. Trimming removed 4 bases from V and 2 bases from J, with 15 bases in between. The CDR3 DNA is TGTGCCAGCAGTGGACGGACACCGCGAGGCAATCAGCCCCAGCATTTT. Its protein product is CASSGRTPRGNQPQHF.

The chain is built from TRBV4-3 and TRBJ2-3; 8 bases map to TRBD2. The CDR3 extends over 16 amino acids. Per germline, CDR1 LGHNA and CDR2 YSLEER. V lost 0 bases and J lost 3; bases outside the gene matches: 5. The CDR3 DNA follows: TGCGCCAGCAGCCAAGACCTCGGGGGGGGAACAGATACGCAGTATTTT. Its translation: CASSQDLGGGTDTQYF.

The rearrangement links TRBV5-1 to TRBJ2-1; 9 bases align to TRBD2. V shed 5 bases, J shed 1 base, and the junction held 7 bases outside the gene matches. CDR3 length: 16 residues. The germline CDR1 and CDR2 sequences are SGHRS and YFSETQ. The CDR3 here is CASRGFSGGSYNEQFF. The CDR3 nucleotides read TGCGCCAGCAGAGGGTTTAGCGGGGGTTCCTACAATGAGCAGTTCTTC.

The chain recombines TRBV5-8 with TRBJ2-3; TRBD2 might be the D (6 bases). Germline V lookup: CDR1 SGHTS, CDR2 YDEGEE. Trimming cost V 3 bases and J 2 bases, with 13 bases left between them. The CDR3 consists of 15 residues. The CDR3 reads CASSSGSGDTDTQYF. The CDR3 nucleotides read TGTGCCAGCAGCTCGGGTAGCGGAGACACAGATACGCAGTATTTT.

On this clone: Compared with germline, one end of the junction differs, possibly owing to a read error. The J gene is TRBJ1-3, the V gene TRBV13, with TRBD1 matching over 7 bases. Germline V gene lookup returns CDR1 PRHDT and CDR2 FYEKMQ (reference sequence). The CDR3 length is 12 residues. CDR3: CASSSQGRLQRF. CDR3 nucleotide sequence: TGTGCCAGCAGCTCACAGGGGCGGCTTCAACGATTT.

The J gene is TRBJ2-1, the V gene TRBV10-3; 12 bases match TRBD1. V lost 3 bases, J lost 7 bases, and 4 bases stayed unmatched. The CDR3 is 15 amino acids. Germline CDR1 ENHRY, CDR2 SYGVKD. CDR3 nucleotide sequence: TGTGCCATCAGTGAAGGGACAGGGGGCTCGAATGAGCAGTTCTTC. Translated: CAISEGTGGSNEQFF.

This clone has a single count. The chain is built from TRBV5-1 and TRBJ2-5; D is unclear. This CDR3 region has 12 residues. Trimming removed 2 bases at V and 4 bases at J, with 6 bases between. Germline V lookup: CDR1 SGHRS, CDR2 YFSETQ. The CDR3 DNA sequence: TGCGCCAGCAGCTTTCTGGGAGAGACCCAGTACTTC. Its protein product is CASSFLGETQYF.

The V gene is TRBV9, the J gene TRBJ1-2, with 8 bases lining up with TRBD1. The CDR3 covers 13 residues. CDR1 is SGDLS, CDR2 YYNGEE, per germline. Trimming removed 2 bases from V and 8 bases from J; junction bases left unmatched: 5. The CDR3 loop reads CASSVQGARGYTF. In nucleotides, the CDR3 is TGTGCCAGCAGCGTCCAGGGGGCGCGCGGCTACACCTTC.

This clone has only one observation. The rearrangement links TRBV5-4 to TRBJ2-5; perhaps TRBD2 as D (5 bases). The CDR3 has 12 residues. CDR1 is SGHNT, CDR2 YYREEE, per germline (reference sequence). The V gene lost 1 base and the J gene lost 4 bases, with 5 bases spanning the gap. CDR3 coding DNA: TGTGCCAGCAGCTTGACTAGAGAGACCCAGTACTTC. The encoded protein is CASSLTRETQYF.

The V and J genes are TRBV11-2 and TRBJ2-1; possible D gene TRBD2, 6 bases. The germline gives CDR1 SGHAT, CDR2 FQNNGV. This CDR3 comprises 15 residues. V was pared by 5 bases and J by 2 bases, with 13 bases between. The CDR3 loop is CASSVLLAAYNEQFF. The CDR3, as DNA: TGTGCCAGCAGCGTCCTCTTAGCGGCCTACAATGAGCAGTTCTTC.

A few counts support this clone. This chain links TRBV7-9 with TRBJ1-4; 7 bases agree with TRBD1. Per the germline V gene, CDR1 is SEHNR and CDR2 is FQNEAQ (reference sequence). This CDR3 has 16 residues. The V and J ends lost 8 bases and 2 bases, in that order; junction bases with no gene match: 11. DNA for the CDR3: TGTGCCAGCTCCAGGCATACAGGGGATACTAATGAAAAACTGTTTTTT. It codes for CASSRHTGDTNEKLFF.

The chain links TRBV10-2 to TRBJ1-5; D gene uncertain. This CDR3 comprises 13 residues. The germline V gene encodes CDR1 WSHSY and CDR2 SAAADI. The V end was cut by 6 bases, the J end by 1 base, with 7 bases between. The CDR3 DNA is TGCGCCAGCAGATTGGGGAGCAATCAGCCCCAGCATTTT. Translating gives CASRLGSNQPQHF.

The J gene is TRBJ1-5, the V gene TRBV6-5; D unresolved. The CDR3 sequence is 14 residues long. The germline CDR1 and CDR2 sequences are MNHEY and SVGAGI. Deletions cut 6 bases from V and 0 bases from J, with 9 bases between. The CDR3 DNA follows: TGTGCCAGCAGCGAGAGGTATAGCAATCAGCCCCAGCATTTT. Amino acids: CASSERYSNQPQHF.